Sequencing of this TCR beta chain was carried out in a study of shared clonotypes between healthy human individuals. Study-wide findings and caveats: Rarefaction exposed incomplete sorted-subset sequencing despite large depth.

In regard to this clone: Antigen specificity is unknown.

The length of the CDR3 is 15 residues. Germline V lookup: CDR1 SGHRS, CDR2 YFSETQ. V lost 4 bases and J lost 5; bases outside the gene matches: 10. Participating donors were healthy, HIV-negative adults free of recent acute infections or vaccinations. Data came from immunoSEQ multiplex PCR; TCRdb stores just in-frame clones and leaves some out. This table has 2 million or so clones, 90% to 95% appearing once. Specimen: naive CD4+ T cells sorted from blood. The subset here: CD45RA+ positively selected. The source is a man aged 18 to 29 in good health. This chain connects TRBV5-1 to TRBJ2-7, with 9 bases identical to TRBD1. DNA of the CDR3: TGCGCCAGCAGCCAGGCCGGGGACAGGGTGGACGAGCAGTACTTC. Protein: CASSQAGDRVDEQYF. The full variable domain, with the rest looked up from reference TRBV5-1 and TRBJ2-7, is KAGVTQTPRYLIKTRGQQVTLSCSPISGHRSVSWYQQTPGQGLQFLFEYFSETQRNKGNFPGRFSGRQFSNSRSEMNVSTLELGDSALYLCASSQAGDRVDEQYFGPGTRLTVT.